This T cell receptor beta chain was recorded in a study of radiotherapy plus CTLA-4 blockade in lung cancer. Points from the study as a whole: Radiotherapy was combined with ipilimumab, and tumor-derived TCR clones then expanded in blood.

Trimming cost V 1 base and J 3 bases, with 9 bases left between them. Germline-derived CDR1 and CDR2 are MNHNS and SASEGT. The CDR3 has 14 residues. Profiled with immunoSEQ multiplex PCR; TCRdb holds only in-frame clones, not every one. The profile shows approximately 89,000 clones, under 80% of them singletons. In regard to this clone: Its antigen is not identified.

This TCR came from a human donor with non-small cell lung cancer who had a partial response to radiotherapy plus ipilimumab. Some clones in this sample may be carry-over from other donors' samples. The V call is TRBV6-1, the J call TRBJ1-2; D is unclear. Sequenced here: peripheral blood, sampled from a patient treated with radiotherapy plus ipilimumab. The CDR3 spells CASSEGVQYYGYTF. CDR3 in DNA: TGTGCCAGCAGTGAAGGGGTACAGTACTATGGCTACACCTTC.